The present T cell receptor (beta chain) was sequenced within a study of blood T cell repertoires in COVID-19. As for the study in general: Nucleic acid was either cDNA or gDNA, and it came from T cells, B-cell-depleted T cells, or PBMCs.

Trimming cost V 7 bases and J 5 bases, with 14 bases left between them. Germline V gene sequence: CDR1 SNHLY, CDR2 FYNNEI. The CDR3 consists of 13 residues. Source study methods: Estimation of nucleated cell counts was performed using reference gene primer amplification. Produced via immunoSEQ multiplex PCR; TCRdb's table is partial and in-frame only. V, J and clone size derive from that table, while D and trimming were established from the DNA sequence. The data hold some 300,000 clones, with roughly 90% observed a single time. The chain couples TRBV2 to TRBJ2-5; the D gene is possibly TRBD2 (5 bases). The sample taken for sequencing was peripheral blood. The receptor was isolated from a woman younger than 45 with COVID-19, enrolled during active disease. The CDR3 DNA sequence: TGTGCCAGCAACCGGGGTCGAGATGAGACCCAGTACTTC. Encoded protein: CASNRGRDETQYF.